Listed here is a single T cell receptor (beta chain). Its cognate antigen is unknown. These data are taken from a study of graft-versus-host responses after intestinal transplantation. Overall study context: All of the recipients had induction that used anti-thymocyte globulin, then tacrolimus and steroids for around 3 years.

Sequenced by immunoSEQ multiplex PCR; TCRdb stores in-frame clones only, minus some. Among approximately 20,000 clones listed, approximately 70% were seen once. The study, taken as a whole, reports: Early post-transplant falls in HvG clones accompanied the peak levels of circulating GvH clones.

CDR3 size: 17 residues. Trimming removed 1 base at V and 3 bases at J, with 19 bases between. Germline assignment: CDR1 SNHLY and CDR2 FYNNEI. Tissue processing of the graft released intraepithelial and lamina propria lymphocytes from it. This receptor was identified in a human patient who received an intestinal transplant, so some T cells may come from the graft donor. Sample: ileum tissue, taken approximately three weeks after intestinal transplant. The chain couples TRBV2 to TRBJ2-7, with D maybe TRBD2 (5 bases). The CDR3, as DNA: TGTGCCAGCAGTGAAGGACCACTAGATACCGTTGTCTACGAGCAGTACTTC. Amino acid sequence: CASSEGPLDTVVYEQYF.